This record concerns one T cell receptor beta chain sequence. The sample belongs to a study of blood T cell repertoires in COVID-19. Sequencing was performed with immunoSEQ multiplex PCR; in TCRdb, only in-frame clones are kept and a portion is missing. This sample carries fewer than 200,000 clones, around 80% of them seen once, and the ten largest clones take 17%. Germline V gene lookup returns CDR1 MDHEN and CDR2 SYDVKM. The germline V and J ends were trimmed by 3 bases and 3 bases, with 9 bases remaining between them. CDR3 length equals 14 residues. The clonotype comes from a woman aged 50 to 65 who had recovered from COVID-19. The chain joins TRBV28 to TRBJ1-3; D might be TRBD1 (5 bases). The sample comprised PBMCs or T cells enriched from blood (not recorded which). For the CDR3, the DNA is TGTGCCAGCAGTTTCCAGGGTTATGGAAACACCATATATTTT. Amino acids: CASSFQGYGNTIYF.